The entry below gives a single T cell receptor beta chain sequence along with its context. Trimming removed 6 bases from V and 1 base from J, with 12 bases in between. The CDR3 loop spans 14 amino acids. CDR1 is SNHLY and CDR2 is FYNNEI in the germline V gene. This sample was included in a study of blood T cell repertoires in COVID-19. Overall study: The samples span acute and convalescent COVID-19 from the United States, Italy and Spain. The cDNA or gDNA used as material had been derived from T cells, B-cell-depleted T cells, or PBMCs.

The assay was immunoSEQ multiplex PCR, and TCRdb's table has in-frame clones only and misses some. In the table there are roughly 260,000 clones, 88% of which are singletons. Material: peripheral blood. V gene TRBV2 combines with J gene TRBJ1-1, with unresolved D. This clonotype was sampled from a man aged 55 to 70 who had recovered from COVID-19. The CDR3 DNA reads TGTGCCAGCAGGGTTGACAACAGGAACACTGAAGCTTTCTTT. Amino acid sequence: CASRVDNRNTEAFF. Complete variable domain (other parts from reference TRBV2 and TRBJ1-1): EPEVTQTPSHQVTQMGQEVILRCVPISNHLYFYWYRQILGQKVEFLVSFYNNEISEKSEIFDDQFSVERPDGSNFTLKIRSTKLEDSAMYFCASRVDNRNTEAFFGQGTRLTVV.